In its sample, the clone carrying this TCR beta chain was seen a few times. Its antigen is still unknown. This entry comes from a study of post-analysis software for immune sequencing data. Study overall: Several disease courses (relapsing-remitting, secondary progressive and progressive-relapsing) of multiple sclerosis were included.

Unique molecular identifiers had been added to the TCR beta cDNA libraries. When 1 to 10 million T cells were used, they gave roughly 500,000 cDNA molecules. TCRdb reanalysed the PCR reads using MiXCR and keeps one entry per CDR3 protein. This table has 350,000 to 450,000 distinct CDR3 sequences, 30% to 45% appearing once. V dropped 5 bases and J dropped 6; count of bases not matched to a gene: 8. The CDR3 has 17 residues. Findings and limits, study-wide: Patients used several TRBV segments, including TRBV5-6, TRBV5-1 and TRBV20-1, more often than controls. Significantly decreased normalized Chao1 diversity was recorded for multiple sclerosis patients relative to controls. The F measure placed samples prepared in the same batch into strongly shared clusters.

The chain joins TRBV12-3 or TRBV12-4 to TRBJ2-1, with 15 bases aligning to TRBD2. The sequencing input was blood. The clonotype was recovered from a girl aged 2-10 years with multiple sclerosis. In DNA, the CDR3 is TGTGCCAGCAGTCGGACTAGCGGGGGGGCCCGCGGCAATGAGCAGTTCTTC. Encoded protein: CASSRTSGGARGNEQFF.